A selection of T cell receptor beta chains follows, all from one sample in a study of cytomegalovirus exposure and HLA in healthy donors. Assay used: immunoSEQ multiplex PCR; TCRdb lists only in-frame clones, some missing. The table includes about 180,000 clones, roughly 80% detected once. Sequencing was carried out using PBMCs. The origin of the receptors is a male donor in good health and CMV-seronegative. The CDR3 runs from the conserved cysteine through the conserved F or W.

CDR3	V	J
CATGRGTGELFF	TRBV9	TRBJ2-2
CASSQVFNRYEQYF	TRBV4-1	TRBJ2-7
CASSPPVQGLAGELFF	TRBV4-1	TRBJ2-2
CAWSSKTRVGNTIYF	TRBV30	TRBJ1-3
CASSLLSFRVSYEQYF	TRBV5-6	TRBJ2-7
CSVRRSNTEAFF	TRBV29-1	TRBJ1-1
CSVDLGAHQPQHF	TRBV29-1	TRBJ1-5
CAISEALAGTNTGELFF	TRBV10-3	TRBJ2-2
CASRARGEETQYF	TRBV7-2	TRBJ2-5
CASSHLEVREAFF	TRBV14	TRBJ1-1
CASSEPGNSYNEQFF	TRBV25-1	TRBJ2-1
CASSTDYNEQFF	TRBV7-9	TRBJ2-1
CASSLTSGGPETQYF	TRBV4-2	TRBJ2-5